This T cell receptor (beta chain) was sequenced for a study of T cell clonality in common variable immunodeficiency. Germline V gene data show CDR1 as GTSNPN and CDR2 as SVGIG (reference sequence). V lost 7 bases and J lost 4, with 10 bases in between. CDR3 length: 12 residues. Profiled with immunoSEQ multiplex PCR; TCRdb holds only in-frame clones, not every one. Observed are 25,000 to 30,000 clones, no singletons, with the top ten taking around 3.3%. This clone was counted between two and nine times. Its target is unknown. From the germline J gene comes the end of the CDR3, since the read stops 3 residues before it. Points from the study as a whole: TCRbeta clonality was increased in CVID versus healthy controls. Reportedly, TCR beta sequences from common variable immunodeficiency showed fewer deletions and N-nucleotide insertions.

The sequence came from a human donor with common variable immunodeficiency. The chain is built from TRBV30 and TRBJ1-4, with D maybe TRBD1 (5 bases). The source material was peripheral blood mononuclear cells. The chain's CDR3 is CASTASNEKLFF. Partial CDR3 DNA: TGTGCCTCGACAGCCAGTAATGAAAAA.